Sequencing of this T cell receptor (beta chain) was carried out in a study of OX40 agonist ivuxolimab in advanced cancers. Across the study: Earlier treatment with anti-PD-1, anti-PD-L1 or anti-CTLA-4 was permitted, and around 36% had received some.

Blood sampling took place at baseline, cycle 4 day 1, and cycle 7 day 1. Study conclusions and caveats: Clonal expansion by week 6 occurred in CD4+ and CD8+ blood T cells (at 0.1 to 3.0 mg/kg).

Turning to this clone: The antigen is undetermined.

Data came from immunoSEQ multiplex PCR; TCRdb stores just in-frame clones and leaves some out. The sample gives roughly 66,000 clones, 83% of which show up once; 2% to 2.5% is in the top ten. Specimen: CD4+ or CD8+ T cells sorted from blood, collected in a trial of the OX40 agonist ivuxolimab. The TCR sequence derives from an adult with an advanced solid tumor such as melanoma, head and neck, liver or kidney cancer.

In DNA form, the CDR3 reads TGCGCCAGCAGCTTGGGGACAGGCGATGAAAAACTGTTTTTT. Amino acids: CASSLGTGDEKLFF. V usage is TRBV5-1 and J usage is TRBJ1-4; 7 nucleotides match TRBD1. The CDR3 runs 14 residues. Per the germline V gene, CDR1 is SGHRS and CDR2 is YFSETQ. The J segment lost 6 bases and the V segment lost 0 bases, leaving 2 bases of the junction unmatched. The variable domain in full, with the rest retrieved from reference TRBV5-1 and TRBJ1-4, is KAGVTQTPRYLIKTRGQQVTLSCSPISGHRSVSWYQQTPGQGLQFLFEYFSETQRNKGNFPGRFSGRQFSNSRSEMNVSTLELGDSALYLCASSLGTGDEKLFFGSGTQLSVL.